The entry below describes one T cell receptor (beta chain). The antigen remains undetermined. The source of the sample is a study of cytomegalovirus exposure and HLA in healthy donors. The V and J ends lost 0 bases and 4 bases, in that order; junction bases with no gene match: 3. The CDR3 is 14 residues long. Germline CDR1 and CDR2: SGHRS and YFSETQ. Overall study findings and caveats: Several of the most significant clusters were apparently associated with common viral pathogens in a later analysis. A missense DCLRE1C variant was associated with V- and J-gene trimming of TCR beta chains in a later analysis, and an independent cohort replicated the association.

Primers included in the PCR were 60 Vbeta and 13 Jbeta primers. The protocol was immunoSEQ multiplex PCR, while the TCRdb copy is restricted to in-frame clones and leaves out a portion. The table records roughly 110,000 clones, 75% to 85% of them present only once. The clonotype comes from a woman aged 18-29 years in good health and CMV-seropositive. Material: PBMCs. The chain employs TRBV5-1 and TRBJ1-2; 7 positions match TRBD1. The DNA for the CDR3 is TGCGCCAGCAGCTTGGCACAGGGGAGCTATGGCTACACCTTC. Amino acid sequence: CASSLAQGSYGYTF.